This TCR beta chain originates from a study of shared clonotypes between healthy human individuals. Study as a whole: The plates for each donor numbered three CD4 naive, three CD4 memory, two CD8 naive and one CD8 memory.

Running of the assay took place at deep level. Some clones are missing from TCRdb's copy, which holds only in-frame ones; the method was immunoSEQ multiplex PCR. Among more than 550,000 clones listed, 90% were seen once. Sequenced material: memory CD8+ T cells from PBMCs. Subset here: CD45RO+ cells pooled with CCR7-negative TemRA cells. This clonotype was obtained from a man between 18 and 35 years old in good health. Some clones in this sample may be carry-over from other donors' samples.

The CDR3 reads CASSYRGLGETQYF. Here the CDR3 DNA reads TGTGCCAGCAGTTACAGGGGGCTGGGAGAGACCCAGTACTTC. The chain combines TRBV6-5 with TRBJ2-5, with 7 bases lining up with TRBD1. From germline, CDR1 is MNHEY and CDR2 SVGAGI. The V segment lost 2 bases and the J segment 4 bases; nucleotides outside the gene matches: 4. The CDR3 is 14 residues long.